This T cell receptor (beta chain) is drawn from a study of cytomegalovirus exposure and HLA in healthy donors. As for the study in general: Out of 150 million to 200 million T cells, an earlier analysis found 117 million unique TCR beta sequences in total.

The CDR3 loop spans 14 amino acids. Germline lookup yields CDR1 KGHSH and CDR2 LQKENI. The trim removed 2 bases at V and 8 bases at J, leaving 6 bases unmatched. General study results and limits: Within a later analysis, the majority of CMV-associated TCR beta chains appeared HLA-restricted. A likely sequencing artifact accounted for one observed cluster of highly shared sequence variants.

PCR was performed using 60 Vbeta and 13 Jbeta primers. Authors' methods: It was a later analysis that counted about 80 million unique TCR beta chains, of which 8.5 million to 12 million were shared. Measured with immunoSEQ multiplex PCR; TCRdb has only the in-frame clones, and not every one. V, J and clone size were drawn from that table, and D and trimming were deduced from the DNA. The sample lists 90,000 to 120,000 clones, less than 85% occurring once. Comments on this clone: What it binds is unknown.

The sequenced sample was PBMCs. This chain joins TRBV18 and TRBJ1-2; 9 positions match TRBD1. The TCR sequence derives from a woman in her thirties or forties in good health and CMV-seropositive. The CDR3, as DNA: TGTGCCAGCTCACCAGCCGGGACAGGGATCGGCTACACCTTC. It is translated as CASSPAGTGIGYTF.